This TCR beta chain was profiled in a study of shared clonotypes between healthy human individuals. The V gene lost 2 bases and the J gene lost 3 bases, with 7 bases spanning the gap. Germline lookup yields CDR1 SGHNT and CDR2 YYREEE (reference sequence). CDR3 size: 13 residues. As processed by the authors: ImmunoSEQ output lacked quality scores and full-length reads, limiting matched filtering. TCRdb keeps only in-frame clones here, not all; method: immunoSEQ multiplex PCR. D and trimming come from the DNA, and the V and J calls and clone size come from that table. Here the sample spans some 2,500,000 clones, under 95% being singletons.

The V call is TRBV5-4, the J call TRBJ2-3; D uncertain. This receptor was identified in a man younger than 30 in good health. Some clones in this sample may be carry-over from other donors' samples. The sample taken for sequencing was naive CD4+ T cells from PBMCs. Subset defined: CD45RA+ positively selected. The CDR3 spells CASSFVTTDTQYF. The CDR3 DNA is TGTGCCAGCAGCTTCGTCACGACAGATACGCAGTATTTT. Full variable domain (rest looked up from reference TRBV5-4 and TRBJ2-3): ETGVTQSPTHLIKTRGQQVTLRCSSQSGHNTVSWYQQALGQGPQFIFQYYREEENGRGNFPPRFSGLQFPNYSSELNVNALELDDSALYLCASSFVTTDTQYFGPGTRLTVL.